This T cell receptor beta chain is drawn from a study of T cells and Merkel cell carcinoma outcomes. Study-level findings and limits: Repertoire plus T-cell density reportedly predicted Merkel cell carcinoma outcomes.

The data were produced by immunoSEQ multiplex PCR, yet TCRdb's version contains in-frame clones alone and is incomplete. The sample records around 6,000 clones, around three quarters being singletons. The CDR3 consists of 15 residues. Trimming pared 6 bases from V and 6 bases from J, leaving 20 bases between. The germline CDR1 and CDR2 sequences are SGHRS and YFSETQ. As to this clone: Its target is not known.

The sample taken for sequencing was tumor tissue from Merkel cell carcinoma. This receptor was obtained from a human donor with Merkel cell carcinoma. The chain joins TRBV5-1 to TRBJ2-3; either TRBD1 or TRBD2 may fit D (5 bases each). The CDR3 protein is CASNLSGGPKDTQYF. CDR3 nucleotide sequence: TGCGCCAGCAATTTGAGTGGGGGTCCTAAGGATACGCAGTATTTT. Supplemented by reference TRBV5-1 and TRBJ2-3, the full variable domain reads KAGVTQTPRYLIKTRGQQVTLSCSPISGHRSVSWYQQTPGQGLQFLFEYFSETQRNKGNFPGRFSGRQFSNSRSEMNVSTLELGDSALYLCASNLSGGPKDTQYFGPGTRLTVL.